These 9 T cell receptor beta chains were all obtained from the same sample, sequenced in a study of OX40 agonist ivuxolimab in advanced cancers. Repertoires were generated with immunoSEQ multiplex PCR, while TCRdb's copy carries only in-frame clones and drops some. The table shows about 72,000 clones, with about 88% occurring only once. The source was CD4+ or CD8+ T cells sorted from blood, collected in a trial of the OX40 agonist ivuxolimab. These receptor sequences come from an adult with an advanced solid tumor such as melanoma, head and neck, liver or kidney cancer.

V usage is TRBV29-1 and J usage is TRBJ1-1; 9 bases line up with TRBD1. J was trimmed by 3 bases and V by 7 bases; bases with no gene match: 6. Per germline, CDR1 SQVTM and CDR2 ANQGSEA. The CDR3 has 13 residues. As DNA, the CDR3 is TGCAGCGGGGACAGGGATGTGTACACTGAAGCTTTCTTT. As protein: CSGDRDVYTEAFF.

This sequence joins TRBV5-4 and TRBJ2-2, with D perhaps matching TRBD2 (5 bases). The CDR3 length is 16 residues. The germline V gene encodes CDR1 SGHNT and CDR2 YYREEE (reference sequence). V lost 0 bases and J 0 bases, leaving 9 bases between the germline ends. For the CDR3, the DNA is TGTGCCAGCAGCTTGGTTGAGGGAGCGAACACCGGGGAGCTGTTTTTT. It is translated as CASSLVEGANTGELFF.

This clone has just a few counts. The chain carries TRBV11-2 and TRBJ2-2; D ambiguous. The V end lost 5 bases, the J end lost 0 bases, and 13 bases lay between the germline ends. This CDR3 is built from 16 residues. Germline V lookup: CDR1 SGHAT, CDR2 FQNNGV. The CDR3, as DNA: TGTGCCAGCAGCCCAGTTGGATACTCGAACACCGGGGAGCTGTTTTTT. This encodes CASSPVGYSNTGELFF.

The chain joins TRBV15 to TRBJ1-6, with no clear D. CDR3 length: 16 residues. The V and J ends lost 3 bases and 4 bases respectively, with 13 bases between them. Germline V gene data show CDR1 as LNHNV and CDR2 as YYDKDF (reference sequence). The CDR3 spells CATSRARTSYNSPLHF. CDR3 DNA sequence: TGTGCCACCAGCAGGGCCCGGACCTCGTATAATTCACCCCTCCACTTT.

This chain links TRBV5-4 with TRBJ1-1; tentative D call: TRBD1 (5 bases). The CDR3 has 14 residues. The V end was cut by 5 bases, the J end by 1 base, with 12 bases between. Germline V lookup: CDR1 SGHNT, CDR2 YYREEE (reference sequence). The CDR3 spells CASSDGAGNTEAFF. For the CDR3, the DNA is TGTGCCAGCAGTGACGGGGCGGGGAACACTGAAGCTTTCTTT. The whole variable domain, filled in from reference TRBV5-4 and TRBJ1-1, reads ETGVTQSPTHLIKTRGQQVTLRCSSQSGHNTVSWYQQALGQGPQFIFQYYREEENGRGNFPPRFSGLQFPNYSSELNVNALELDDSALYLCASSDGAGNTEAFFGQGTRLTVV.

This rearrangement joins TRBV6-1 to TRBJ1-2; 10 bases align to TRBD1. The J segment lost 5 bases and the V segment lost 3 bases, leaving 3 bases of the junction unmatched. Germline loops: CDR1 MNHNS, CDR2 SASEGT. There are 14 residues in the CDR3. The CDR3 DNA is TGTGCCAGCAGTGAGGGACAGGGGAGGTATGGCTACACCTTC. Encoded protein: CASSEGQGRYGYTF.

V and J are TRBV5-6 and TRBJ2-4, with D perhaps matching TRBD2 (5 bases). CDR3 length equals 17 residues. V shed 2 bases and J shed 2 bases, with 17 bases lying between them. Germline V CDR1 and CDR2: SGHDT, YYEEEE. The CDR3 DNA reads TGTGCCAGCAGCTTTTTTTCCGGAGGCAAGACCAAAAACATTCAGTACTTC. Translated: CASSFFSGGKTKNIQYF. Using reference TRBV5-6 and TRBJ2-4 for the parts outside the CDR3, the full variable domain is DAGVTQSPTHLIKTRGQQVTLRCSPKSGHDTVSWYQQALGQGPQFIFQYYEEEERQRGNFPDRFSGHQFPNYSSELNVNALLLGDSALYLCASSFFSGGKTKNIQYFGAGTRLSVL.

CDR3 sequence reads: CASSLRGGRQETQYF. CDR3 DNA sequence: TGTGCCAGCAGTCTGAGGGGGGGGCGGCAAGAGACCCAGTACTTC. This chain links TRBV2 with TRBJ2-5; TRBD2 might be the D (7 bases). Per the germline V gene, CDR1 is SNHLY and CDR2 is FYNNEI. The CDR3 covers 15 residues. The V end was cut by 5 bases, the J end by 2 bases, with 15 bases between.

The J gene is TRBJ2-4, the V gene TRBV4-1; D is undetermined. V lost 4 bases, J lost 0 bases, and 13 bases lay in between. The germline V gene has CDR1 MGHRA and CDR2 YSYEKL. The CDR3 covers 16 residues. CDR3 in amino acids: CASSPTPAIAKNIQYF. DNA of the CDR3: TGCGCCAGCAGCCCCACCCCGGCTATAGCCAAAAACATTCAGTACTTC.